Below, 29 T cell receptor beta chains from the same sample are listed, as sequenced in a study of T cell clonality in common variable immunodeficiency. The repertoire was sequenced with immunoSEQ multiplex PCR; TCRdb's copy has only in-frame clones and lacks some. The sample has over 35,000 clones, none seen only once. What was sequenced was peripheral blood mononuclear cells. These receptors came from a person aged 18-69 years in good health.

This clone was found a few times. The read stops 3 residues short of the end of the CDR3; the missing end is completed from the germline J gene. The V gene is TRBV7-8, the J gene TRBJ2-7, with 7 bases lining up with TRBD2. Germline CDR1 and CDR2: SGHVS and FQNEAQ. The V gene end was trimmed by 5 bases and the J gene end by 3 bases; junction bases not matched to a gene: 7. CDR3 length: 14 residues. The CDR3 spells CASSLRDYGYEQYF. The sequenced part of the CDR3 DNA is TGTGCCAGCAGCCTACGGGACTACGGCTACGAG.

This clone was observed at least ten times. The read ends 3 residues early relative to the CDR3; the germline J gene fills the gap. The V and J genes are TRBV29-1 and TRBJ1-2; tentative D call: TRBD1 (5 bases). The CDR3 length is 14 residues. CDR1 and CDR2 from the germline V gene are SQVTM and ANQGSEA. CDR3 region: CSVLRGNQHEGYTF. The CDR3 bases that were read are TGCAGCGTTCTAAGGGGTAACCAGCATGAGGGC.

This clone was picked up many times. The DNA ends 3 residues before the CDR3 does, and the rest of the CDR3 is filled in from the germline J gene. V usage is TRBV2 and J usage is TRBJ1-1, with D uncertain. The CDR3 extends over 16 amino acids. CDR1 and CDR2 (germline): SNHLY, FYNNEI. V lost 4 bases and J 0 bases, leaving 15 bases between the germline ends. This chain's CDR3 is CASSVRKGWMNTEAFF. The part of the CDR3 DNA that was read is TGTGCCAGCAGTGTACGTAAGGGTTGGATGAACACTGAA.

This clone was counted ten times or more. Sequencing ends 3 residues short of the CDR3 end; the germline J gene provides the rest. This chain connects TRBV7-3 to TRBJ1-1, with unresolved D. The CDR3 loop spans 14 amino acids. V lost 7 bases and J lost 1, with 13 bases in between. Germline values: CDR1 SGHTA, CDR2 FQGTGA. The DNA read from the CDR3 is TGTGCCAGCACCCTTCAGGCGGGGAACACTGAA. It codes for CASTLQAGNTE. The whole CDR3 region reads CASTLQAGNTEAFF.

Of note for this clone: The observed sequence ends 3 residues before the CDR3 terminus, with the missing tail filled in from the germline J gene. The chain is built from TRBV19 and TRBJ1-2; tentative D call: TRBD1 (6 bases). Germline CDR1 is LNHDA and CDR2 is SQIVND (reference sequence). The CDR3 has 13 amino acids. The CDR3 region is CASSMLRGDDYTF. The CDR3 DNA, read in part, is TGTGCCAGTAGTATGCTCAGGGGCGACGAC.

There are many counts of this clone. Read coverage stops 3 residues before the CDR3 terminus; the germline J gene supplies the remainder. The chain joins TRBV11-2 to TRBJ1-3; no clear D. With 6 bases removed from V and 4 bases from J, the gap between germline ends came to 16 bases. The CDR3 has 15 residues. In germline, CDR1 is SGHAT, CDR2 FQNNGV. Incomplete CDR3 DNA: TGTGCCAGCAGACGGGCTGCGGGAGCAGGAAACACC. This encodes CASRRAAGAGNT. The whole CDR3 is CASRRAAGAGNTIYF.

In this sample, this clone turned up many times. The read halts 3 residues ahead of the CDR3 end, with the missing end drawn from the germline J gene. The chain employs TRBV20-1 and TRBJ2-3; D might be TRBD2 (6 bases). The CDR3 length is 15 residues. Trimming shortened V by 0 bases and J by 7 bases, and 17 bases separated the two germline ends. In germline, CDR1 is DFQATT, CDR2 SNEGSKA (reference sequence). CDR3 bases read: TGCAGTGCTAGAGACCTGAGTAGCGGTGGATATACG. This codes for CSARDLSSGGYT. The entire CDR3 sequence reads CSARDLSSGGYTQYF.

This clone was counted at least ten times. The CDR3 end is not reached by the read, which stops 3 residues before it; the germline J gene fills it in. This sequence joins TRBV11-2 and TRBJ2-3; D possibly corresponds to TRBD2 (6 bases). Germline V gene data show CDR1 as SGHAT and CDR2 as FQNNGV. The CDR3 loop spans 11 amino acids. With 5 bases removed from V and 6 bases from J, the gap between germline ends came to 6 bases. The CDR3 here is CASSRGDTQYF. CDR3 DNA, as far as it was read: TGTGCCAGCAGCCGGGGGGATACG.

This clone was observed many times. The missing CDR3 end, 3 residues past where the read stops, is filled in from the germline J gene. The identical CDR3 is also encoded by other nucleotide sequences in the sample. V is TRBV19 and J is TRBJ1-3, with D possibly being TRBD1 (5 bases). V dropped 2 bases and J dropped 0 bases, with 14 bases sitting between them. The CDR3 covers 17 residues. Germline V gene sequence: CDR1 LNHDA, CDR2 SQIVND (reference sequence). The DNA read from the CDR3 is TGTGCCAGTAGTATAAGGGGCGACATACTCTCTGGAAACACC. This gives the protein CASSIRGDILSGNT. The entire CDR3 protein is CASSIRGDILSGNTIYF.

In its sample, this clone was seen many times. The CDR3 goes on 3 residues after the read ends, and that part is filled in from the germline J gene. J is TRBJ2-2 and V is TRBV6-1, with no clear D. V lost 5 bases, J lost 1 base, and 11 bases lay in between. CDR3 size: 15 residues. The germline V gene encodes CDR1 MNHNS and CDR2 SASEGT. CDR3 residues: CASSQDVGNTGELFF. The CDR3 DNA, read in part, is TGTGCCAGCAGTCAAGACGTCGGGAACACCGGGGAG.

This clone was counted many times. Sequencing ends 3 residues short of the CDR3 end; the germline J gene provides the rest. The chain combines TRBV19 with TRBJ1-5, with TRBD1 matching over 10 bases. The germline V gene encodes CDR1 LNHDA and CDR2 SQIVND (reference sequence). The CDR3 runs 16 residues. J was trimmed by 7 bases and V by 7 bases; bases with no gene match: 13. Partial CDR3 DNA: TGTGCCAGTAAGGGGTGGCGACAGGGGGCCGGGCAGCCC. It is translated as CASKGWRQGAGQP. The CDR3, in full, reads CASKGWRQGAGQPQHF.

At least ten counts were recorded for this clone. The read falls 3 residues short of the CDR3 end, and the missing part is taken from the germline J gene. The chain has TRBV14 and TRBJ1-2, with D possibly TRBD1 on 6 matching bases. V lost 1 base to trimming and J lost 4 bases, with 10 bases between them. The CDR3 has 14 amino acids. Germline-derived CDR1 and CDR2 are SGHDN and FVKESK. The part of the CDR3 DNA that was read is TGTGCCAGCAGCCAAGTATCAGGGGTCTATGGC. Its translation is CASSQVSGVYG. In full, the CDR3 reads CASSQVSGVYGYTF. The whole variable domain, filled in from reference TRBV14 and TRBJ1-2, reads EAGVTQFPSHSVIEKGQTVTLRCDPISGHDNLYWYRRVMGKEIKFLLHFVKESKQDESGMPNNRFLAERTGGTYSTLKVQPAELEDSGVYFCASSQVSGVYGYTFGSGTRLTVV.

This clone was observed at least ten times. The CDR3 end lies 3 residues beyond the end of the read and is filled in from the germline J gene. V is TRBV7-9 and J is TRBJ2-2; no firm D call. The length of the CDR3 is 14 residues. V lost 5 bases, J lost 4 bases, and 11 bases lay in between. Germline CDR1 SEHNR, CDR2 FQNEAQ (reference sequence). CDR3 bases read: TGTGCCAGCAGCGGAGACACTTCCACCGGGGAG. It yields the protein CASSGDTSTGE. The whole CDR3 sequence is CASSGDTSTGELFF.

In its sample, this clone was seen many times. The CDR3 end is not reached by the read, which stops 3 residues before it; the germline J gene fills it in. The J gene is TRBJ2-1, the V gene TRBV2; TRBD2 matches 16 bases. Germline V CDR1 and CDR2: SNHLY, FYNNEI. Trimming at V came to 6 bases and at J to 8 bases, leaving 4 bases not matched to a gene. This CDR3 contains 15 residues. The CDR3 bases that were read are TGTGCCAGCAGGCCGGGACTAGCGGGAGGGTATGAG. It specifies CASRPGLAGGYE. The complete CDR3 reads CASRPGLAGGYEQFF.

This clone was counted between two and nine times. A much larger clone sits a single nucleotide away, making a read error possible. The CDR3 end is not reached by the read, which stops 3 residues before it; the germline J gene fills it in. The chain uses TRBV18 and TRBJ1-4; 10 nucleotides line up with TRBD1. The CDR3 has 15 residues. Per the germline V gene, CDR1 is KGHSH and CDR2 is LQKENI. The CDR3 DNA, read in part, is TGTGCCAGCTCAGGGACAGGGGAAGGCGGTTCACCA. It is translated as CASSGTGEGGSP. The full CDR3 sequence reads CASSGTGEGGSPLFF.

A word on this clone: The CDR3 end falls 3 residues outside the read, so it is completed with the germline J gene. The chain couples TRBV30 to TRBJ2-2; TRBD1 agrees at 8 bases. Germline V gene data show CDR1 as GTSNPN and CDR2 as SVGIG (reference sequence). CDR3 size: 15 residues. The CDR3 is CAWSVEGTGNSPLFF. The DNA read from the CDR3 is TGTGCCTGGAGTGTAGAGGGGACAGGTAATTCACCG.

This clone showed up many times. The read ends 3 residues before the CDR3 terminus; that terminus is restored from the germline J gene. The V gene is TRBV18, the J gene TRBJ2-7; 7 nucleotides line up with TRBD1. V lost 5 bases and J lost 4; bases outside the gene matches: 8. CDR1 and CDR2 (germline): KGHSH, LQKENI. The CDR3 loop spans 14 amino acids. The CDR3 DNA, read in part, is TGTGCCAGCTCATCACAGGGGATGGGGTACGAG. Protein: CASSSQGMGYE. The CDR3 in full is CASSSQGMGYEQYF.

This clone was seen more than once but under ten times. The CDR3 is cut off 3 residues early in the read; its end comes from the germline J gene. The chain couples TRBV7-9 to TRBJ1-2; 9 bases are shared with TRBD1. CDR3 length equals 14 residues. Germline V gives CDR1 SEHNR, CDR2 FQNEAQ (reference sequence). The chain's CDR3 is CASSPGQGNNDYTF. CDR3 bases read: TGTGCCAGCAGCCCCGGACAGGGGAACAATGAC.

There are many counts of this clone. The read gets to within 3 residues of the CDR3 end, and the germline J gene fills in the rest. J is TRBJ2-5 and V is TRBV7-2; 8 bases agree with TRBD2. Trimming cost V 5 bases and J 5 bases; bases outside gene matches: 10. This CDR3 has 15 amino acids. CDR1 and CDR2 (germline): SGHTA, FQGNSA. CDR3 in amino acids: CASSPWTSLQETQYF. The DNA read from the CDR3 is TGTGCCAGCAGCCCCTGGACTAGCCTCCAGGAGACC.

This clone was counted at least ten times. Since a much larger clone is just one base distant, this may be a read error. Read sequence stops 3 residues before the CDR3 end, and the germline J gene provides the missing end. The chain carries TRBV2 and TRBJ2-6; 9 bases are shared with TRBD1. The germline CDR1 and CDR2 sequences are SNHLY and FYNNEI. V was pared by 3 bases and J by 12 bases, with 12 bases of the junction left unmatched. The CDR3 has 16 residues. The DNA read from the CDR3 is TGTGCCAGCAGTGACGTCCACCGGACAGGGGTCAGCGTC. Translated: CASSDVHRTGVSV. The whole CDR3 sequence reads CASSDVHRTGVSVLTF. The variable domain in full, completed from reference TRBV2 and TRBJ2-6, reads EPEVTQTPSHQVTQMGQEVILRCVPISNHLYFYWYRQILGQKVEFLVSFYNNEISEKSEIFDDQFSVERPDGSNFTLKIRSTKLEDSAMYFCASSDVHRTGVSVLTFGAGSRLTVL.

This clone has ten or more counts. The observed sequence ends 3 residues before the CDR3 terminus, with the missing tail filled in from the germline J gene. This rearrangement joins TRBV7-3 to TRBJ1-1; no reliable D call. Germline loops: CDR1 SGHTA, CDR2 FQGTGA. The CDR3 covers 15 residues. The V end lost 4 bases, the J end lost 0 bases, and 12 bases lay between the germline ends. The CDR3 DNA, read in part, is TGTGCCAGCAGCTCCCAGGCAGGCATGAACACTGAA. As protein: CASSSQAGMNTE. The entire CDR3 protein reads CASSSQAGMNTEAFF.

By frequency in the sample, this clone is medium-sized. The read falls 3 residues short of the CDR3 end, and the missing part is taken from the germline J gene. The chain employs TRBV20-1 and TRBJ2-1; TRBD2 matches at 10 bases. Trimming took 6 bases from V and 5 from J; bases not matched to a gene: 13. Germline assignment: CDR1 DFQATT and CDR2 SNEGSKA (reference sequence). There are 16 residues in the CDR3. CDR3 amino acids: CSAEIGGTSVNNEQFF. CDR3 bases read: TGCAGTGCCGAAATCGGCGGGACTAGCGTCAACAATGAG.

This clone occurred many times. The observed sequence ends 3 residues before the CDR3 terminus, with the missing tail filled in from the germline J gene. The chain has TRBV18 and TRBJ1-3, with a possible D match to TRBD1 (5 bases). Germline CDR1 reads KGHSH; CDR2 reads LQKENI. The CDR3 consists of 15 residues. V lost 6 bases and J 0 bases, leaving 12 bases between the germline ends. Partial CDR3 DNA: TGTGCCAGCTCCAAGGGGAAGGTCTCTGGAAACACC. It specifies CASSKGKVSGNT. The complete CDR3 sequence is CASSKGKVSGNTIYF.

This clone was picked up many times. The read comes to an end 3 residues before the CDR3 does, leaving the germline J gene to fill in the end. The chain uses TRBV14 and TRBJ2-1; 12 bases align to TRBD2. J was trimmed by 7 bases and V by 4 bases; bases with no gene match: 5. CDR3 length equals 15 residues. The V gene's germline CDR1 is SGHDN and CDR2 FVKESK. The CDR3 loop is CASSPRTSGTNEQFF. The DNA read from the CDR3 is TGTGCCAGCAGCCCGAGGACTAGCGGGACTAATGAG.

Notes on this clone: The CDR3 is cut off 3 residues early in the read; its end comes from the germline J gene. The rearrangement uses TRBV30 and TRBJ1-2; D call uncertain. The CDR3 has 14 residues. The germline gives CDR1 GTSNPN, CDR2 SVGIG (reference sequence). The CDR3 reads CAWTLTGRGDTYTF. CDR3 bases read: TGTGCCTGGACCTTGACGGGCCGGGGAGATACC.

This clone was observed many times. The CDR3 goes on 3 residues after the read ends, and that part is filled in from the germline J gene. This chain uses TRBV30 with TRBJ2-3, with TRBD1 as a possible D gene (5 bases). The ends were cut back, 2 bases at V and 1 base at J, with 10 bases in the middle. The CDR3 runs 14 residues. The germline gives CDR1 GTSNPN, CDR2 SVGIG (reference sequence). The CDR3: CAWSSQQGTDTQYF. The CDR3 DNA, read in part, is TGTGCCTGGAGTAGTCAACAGGGCACAGATACG.

There are many counts of this clone. The junction departs from germline at one end; a sequencing error may be responsible. The read gets to within 3 residues of the CDR3 end, and the germline J gene fills in the rest. V and J are TRBV7-7 and TRBJ2-3, with a tentative D call TRBD2 (5 bases). The CDR3 sequence is 13 residues long. Per germline, CDR1 SSHAT and CDR2 FNYEAQ (reference sequence). CDR3 DNA (partial): TGTGCTAGCAGCTGGACTAGCACAGATACG. Amino acid sequence: CASSWTSTDT. The full CDR3 sequence reads CASSWTSTDTQYF.

This clone occurred many times. Sequencing ends 3 residues short of the CDR3 end; the germline J gene provides the rest. The gene calls are TRBV19 and TRBJ2-7; TRBD1 matches at 10 bases. The CDR3 extends over 14 amino acids. Looked up from germline, CDR1 is LNHDA and CDR2 is SQIVND (reference sequence). Losses at the gene ends were 1 base for V and 5 bases for J; bases not matched to a gene: 2. CDR3 bases read: TGTGCCAGTAGTATAGGGGACAGGGGCCACGAG. Residues: CASSIGDRGHE. The CDR3 reads in full as CASSIGDRGHEQYF.

This clone was seen repeatedly, ten times or more. The read terminates 3 residues ahead of where the CDR3 ends, so the germline J gene completes it. The rearrangement links TRBV14 to TRBJ1-4, with 10 bases identical to TRBD1. This CDR3 comprises 15 residues. Germline CDR1 is SGHDN and CDR2 is FVKESK. Trimming removed 1 base from V and 8 bases from J; junction bases left unmatched: 4. The sequenced CDR3 bases are TGTGCCAGCAGCCAAGTGGGACAGGGGCTGGAAAAA. As protein: CASSQVGQGLEK. The full CDR3 sequence reads CASSQVGQGLEKLFF.